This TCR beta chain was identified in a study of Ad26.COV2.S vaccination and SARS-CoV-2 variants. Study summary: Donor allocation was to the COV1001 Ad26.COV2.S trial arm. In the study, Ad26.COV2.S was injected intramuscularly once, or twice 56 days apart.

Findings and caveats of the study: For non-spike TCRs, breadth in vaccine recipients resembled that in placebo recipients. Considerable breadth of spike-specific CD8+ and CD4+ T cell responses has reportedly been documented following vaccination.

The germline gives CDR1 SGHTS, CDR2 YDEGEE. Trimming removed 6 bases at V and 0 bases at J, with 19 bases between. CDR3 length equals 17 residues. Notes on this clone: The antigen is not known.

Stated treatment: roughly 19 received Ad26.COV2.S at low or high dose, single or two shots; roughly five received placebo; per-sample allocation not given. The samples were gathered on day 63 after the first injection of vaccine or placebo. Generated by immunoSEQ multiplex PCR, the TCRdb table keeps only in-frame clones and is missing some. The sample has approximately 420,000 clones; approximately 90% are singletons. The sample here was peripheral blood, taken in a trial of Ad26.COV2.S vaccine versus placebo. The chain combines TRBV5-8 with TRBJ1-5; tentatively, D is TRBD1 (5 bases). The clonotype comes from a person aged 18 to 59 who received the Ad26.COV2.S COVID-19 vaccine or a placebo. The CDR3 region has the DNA TGTGCCAGCACCGAAATGCTTCGGGGGGATAGCAATCAGCCCCAGCATTTT. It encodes CASTEMLRGDSNQPQHF.